The T cell receptor beta chain under discussion was sequenced for a study of cytomegalovirus exposure and HLA in healthy donors. Per the germline V gene, CDR1 is MDHEN and CDR2 is SYDVKM. The CDR3 has 14 residues. V dropped 11 bases and J dropped 0; count of bases not matched to a gene: 4. As concerns this clone: What it recognizes is unknown.

Regarding the study as a whole: Fewer N-insertions than the roughly 630-donor mean were reportedly shown by an Asian-associated ancestry cluster in a later analysis.

PCR involved 60 Vbeta and 13 Jbeta primers. Sequencing was performed with immunoSEQ multiplex PCR; in TCRdb, only in-frame clones are kept and a portion is missing. The data contain 95,000 to 100,000 clones, 65% to 85% of them singletons. This chain connects TRBV28 to TRBJ1-1, with 12 bases identical to TRBD1. The sequenced material came from PBMCs. This clonotype originated in a man aged 50 or older in good health and CMV-seronegative. The CDR3 DNA reads as TGTGCCCTAGGGACAGGGGGCTTGAACACTGAAGCTTTCTTT. This sequence encodes CALGTGGLNTEAFF.